Presented here are 23 T cell receptor beta chains from one specimen sequenced in a study of blood T cell repertoires in COVID-19. Clones were sequenced by immunoSEQ multiplex PCR, and TCRdb holds only the in-frame ones, with some missing. The sample records approximately 130,000 clones, about 83% being singletons. Sequencing was done on a sample of peripheral blood. The receptors come from a human donor in a cohort sampled during active COVID-19.

The rearrangement links TRBV7-9 to TRBJ1-1, with D maybe TRBD1 (6 bases). V dropped 3 bases and J dropped 1 base, with 15 bases sitting between them. The CDR3 has 16 amino acids. Germline CDR1 SEHNR, CDR2 FQNEAQ (reference sequence). Written as DNA, the CDR3 is TGTGCCAGCAGCTTCCAGGGGATAGGTAGGAACACTGAAGCTTTCTTT. Residues: CASSFQGIGRNTEAFF. Full variable domain (missing parts from reference TRBV7-9 and TRBJ1-1): DTGVSQNPRHKITKRGQNVTFRCDPISEHNRLYWYRQTLGQGPEFLTYFQNEAQLEKSRLLSDRFSAERPKGSFSTLEIQRTEQGDSAMYLCASSFQGIGRNTEAFFGQGTRLTVV.

The chain recombines TRBV7-9 with TRBJ2-3, with no clear D. Germline V CDR1 and CDR2: SEHNR, FQNEAQ (reference sequence). Trimming took 5 bases from V and 2 from J, leaving 8 bases between them. This CDR3 region has 13 residues. Here the CDR3 reads CASSPRPTDTQYF. DNA of the CDR3: TGTGCCAGCAGCCCGCGCCCCACAGATACGCAGTATTTT.

The chain has TRBV18 and TRBJ1-2, with D perhaps matching TRBD1 (6 bases). The CDR3 extends over 15 amino acids. Germline V lookup: CDR1 KGHSH, CDR2 LQKENI. Between the trimmed V and J ends, which lost 6 bases and 4 bases, there was a span of 18 bases. The CDR3 DNA reads TGTGCCAGCTCGCCTAAGGGGGAAGAGAGCTATGGCTACACCTTC. Encoded protein: CASSPKGEESYGYTF.

The chain joins TRBV6-5 to TRBJ1-2; D gene uncertain. Germline CDR1 reads MNHEY; CDR2 reads SVGAGI. The CDR3 contains 14 residues. V lost 5 bases to trimming and J lost 5 bases, with 15 bases between them. CDR3 coding DNA: TGTGCCAGCAGTAAGGAGCAAGTCAAATATGGCTACACCTTC. Its translation is CASSKEQVKYGYTF.

This sequence joins TRBV4-2 and TRBJ1-3, with D tentatively TRBD1 (5 bases). The CDR3 runs 15 residues. CDR1 and CDR2 from the germline V gene are LGHNA and YNFKEQ. With 0 bases removed from V and 4 bases from J, the gap between germline ends came to 10 bases. The CDR3 DNA reads TGTGCCAGCAGCCAAGAGGGGGGGTCAGGAAACACCATATATTTT. It is translated as CASSQEGGSGNTIYF.

The chain employs TRBV5-4 and TRBJ2-3; the match to TRBD1 covers 8 bases. The J segment lost 2 bases and the V segment lost 3 bases, leaving 5 bases of the junction unmatched. Germline lookup yields CDR1 SGHNT and CDR2 YYREEE (reference sequence). The CDR3 is made up of 15 amino acids. For the CDR3, the DNA is TGTGCCAGCAGCTATGGACAGGGCGTCACAGATACGCAGTATTTT. Encoded protein: CASSYGQGVTDTQYF.

CDR3 protein: CASSPGWTRLWEQYF. The CDR3 bases are TGTGCCAGCAGCCCAGGTTGGACTAGGCTTTGGGAGCAGTACTTC. The chain couples TRBV14 to TRBJ2-7, with TRBD2 identical over 7 bases. The V and J ends lost 4 bases and 7 bases, in that order; junction bases with no gene match: 13. The CDR3 totals 15 residues. CDR1 SGHDN and CDR2 FVKESK come from the germline V gene. The variable domain in full, completed from reference TRBV14 and TRBJ2-7, reads EAGVTQFPSHSVIEKGQTVTLRCDPISGHDNLYWYRRVMGKEIKFLLHFVKESKQDESGMPNNRFLAERTGGTYSTLKVQPAELEDSGVYFCASSPGWTRLWEQYFGPGTRLTVT.

The chain combines TRBV5-1 with TRBJ1-3; D is possibly TRBD1 (6 bases). Germline V gene lookup returns CDR1 SGHRS and CDR2 YFSETQ. The ends were cut back, 4 bases at V and 4 bases at J, with 15 bases in the middle. This CDR3 is built from 15 residues. CDR3 DNA: TGCGCCAGCAGCCAAAGTACAGGGTCCGGAAACACCATATATTTT. Translation gives CASSQSTGSGNTIYF.

This chain connects TRBV5-1 to TRBJ2-7, with 7 bases fitting TRBD1. There are 13 residues in the CDR3. Germline CDR1 is SGHRS and CDR2 is YFSETQ. V shed 4 bases, J shed 2 bases, and the junction held 3 bases outside the gene matches. This chain's CDR3 is CASSEGQTYEQYF. The CDR3 nucleotides are TGCGCCAGCAGCGAGGGACAGACCTACGAGCAGTACTTC.

This clone appeared a single time. The rearrangement uses TRBV10-3 and TRBJ2-2, with TRBD1 matching over 8 bases. J was trimmed by 4 bases and V by 2 bases; bases with no gene match: 3. CDR3 size: 15 residues. CDR1 and CDR2 from the germline V gene are ENHRY and SYGVKD. CDR3 sequence reads: CAISETQGGTGELFF. CDR3 nucleotide sequence: TGTGCCATCAGTGAGACACAGGGGGGCACCGGGGAGCTGTTTTTT.

This clone appeared once. This chain joins TRBV3-1 (or the pseudogene TRBV3-2) and TRBJ2-6; D remains ambiguous. This CDR3 has 16 residues. Germline loops: CDR1 LGHDT, CDR2 YNNKEL (reference sequence). The V end was cut by 3 bases, the J end by 4 bases, with 13 bases between. The CDR3 here is CASSQRSPLGANVLTF. In nucleotides, the CDR3 is TGTGCCAGCAGCCAGAGATCCCCCTTGGGGGCCAACGTCCTGACTTTC.

The rearrangement links TRBV10-2 to TRBJ2-5; 10 bases are a match to TRBD2. This CDR3 contains 15 residues. The trim removed 3 bases at V and 5 bases at J, leaving 6 bases unmatched. Germline assignment: CDR1 WSHSY and CDR2 SAAADI. The CDR3 here is CASSESGGGLETQYF. CDR3 coding DNA: TGCGCCAGCAGTGAAAGCGGGGGGGGTTTGGAGACCCAGTACTTC.

The chain has TRBV7-8 and TRBJ1-1; a possible D gene is TRBD1 (5 bases). Germline V gene sequence: CDR1 SGHVS, CDR2 FQNEAQ. The V and J ends lost 1 base and 5 bases respectively, with 11 bases between them. The CDR3 is 14 residues long. The CDR3 loop is CASSLGGGGTEAFF. Written as DNA, the CDR3 is TGTGCCAGCAGCTTAGGGGGGGGAGGAACTGAAGCTTTCTTT.

The rearrangement joins TRBV21-1 to TRBJ2-7; the D call TRBD1 from the table was never checked on the DNA. TRBV21-1 is assigned pseudogene status. This CDR3 comprises 15 residues. CDR3 loop: CASSDLGGISYEQYF. The CDR3, as DNA: TGTGCCAGCAGCGATCTAGGGGGCATCTCCTACGAGCAGTACTTC.

This rearrangement joins TRBV5-8 to TRBJ2-7; 7 nucleotides agree with TRBD1. Germline CDR1 is SGHTS and CDR2 is YDEGEE. The CDR3 is 15 amino acids. Trimming took 4 bases from V and 0 from J; bases not matched to a gene: 7. The CDR3 DNA sequence: TGTGCCAGCAGCACACGGACAGGTTTCTCCTACGAGCAGTACTTC. It is translated as CASSTRTGFSYEQYF.

This clone was counted between two and nine times. The V gene is TRBV13, the J gene TRBJ2-1; 13 bases align to TRBD2. V gave up 5 bases and J gave up 6 bases; unmatched junction bases: 4. The length of the CDR3 is 15 residues. Germline-derived CDR1 and CDR2 are PRHDT and FYEKMQ (reference sequence). The DNA for the CDR3 is TGTGCCAGCAGCCGCGGACTAGCGGGGGTCAATGAGCAGTTCTTC. As protein: CASSRGLAGVNEQFF.

This clone is a singleton in its sample. The rearrangement links TRBV7-6 to TRBJ1-1, with 7 bases fitting TRBD1. J gave up 1 base and V 2 bases, and 4 bases lay outside the gene matches. Germline-derived CDR1 and CDR2 are SGHVS and FNYEAQ. The CDR3 totals 15 residues. The CDR3 sequence is CASSLLDRPNTEAFF. The CDR3 DNA sequence: TGTGCCAGCAGCTTACTGGACAGGCCGAACACTGAAGCTTTCTTT.

As to this clone: Additional DNA sequences in this sample encode the identical CDR3. The rearrangement joins TRBV10-3 to TRBJ1-1; D perhaps matches TRBD1 (5 bases). Germline loops: CDR1 ENHRY, CDR2 SYGVKD. V lost 6 bases to trimming and J lost 0 bases, with 8 bases between them. The CDR3 is made up of 13 amino acids. CDR3 nucleotide sequence: TGTGCCATCAGAGACAGCATGAACACTGAAGCTTTCTTT. This encodes CAIRDSMNTEAFF.

This clone was observed once. V is TRBV5-1 and J is TRBJ2-7, with a tentative D call TRBD1 (7 bases). V was shortened by 1 base and J by 5 bases, with 16 bases between the two germline ends. The germline CDR1 and CDR2 sequences are SGHRS and YFSETQ. The CDR3 consists of 15 residues. The CDR3 sequence: CASSLRGTESNEQYF. CDR3 nucleotide sequence: TGCGCCAGCAGCTTGCGGGGGACAGAGAGCAACGAGCAGTACTTC.

The gene calls are TRBV5-1 and TRBJ1-2; 7 bases align to TRBD1. The V segment lost 1 base and the J segment 5 bases; nucleotides outside the gene matches: 14. The V gene's germline CDR1 is SGHRS and CDR2 YFSETQ. The CDR3 loop spans 17 amino acids. CDR3 DNA sequence: TGCGCCAGCAGCTTGTTCTTGGCGGGACAGAAGGGGTATGGCTACACCTTC. This sequence encodes CASSLFLAGQKGYGYTF.

The chain couples TRBV7-3 to TRBJ1-5; D is ambiguous. Trimming shortened V by 0 bases and J by 0 bases, and 9 bases separated the two germline ends. This CDR3 has 16 residues. Germline V gives CDR1 SGHTA, CDR2 FQGTGA. The CDR3 here is CASSLTWQVSNQPQHF. CDR3 DNA: TGTGCCAGCAGCTTAACGTGGCAGGTTAGCAATCAGCCCCAGCATTTT. Supplemented by reference TRBV7-3 and TRBJ1-5, the full variable domain reads GAGVSQTPSNKVTEKGKYVELRCDPISGHTALYWYRQSLGQGPEFLIYFQGTGAADDSGLPNDRFFAVRPEGSVSTLKIQRTERGDSAVYLCASSLTWQVSNQPQHFGDGTRLSIL.

The chain has TRBV7-9 and TRBJ1-1, with D hard to call. Germline V gene lookup returns CDR1 SEHNR and CDR2 FQNEAQ (reference sequence). This CDR3 spans 14 amino acids. The ends were cut back, 5 bases at V and 4 bases at J, with 14 bases in the middle. The CDR3 DNA sequence: TGTGCCAGCAGCCGCCCGAGATACGGCACTGAAGCTTTCTTT. This sequence encodes CASSRPRYGTEAFF.

This clone has only a few counts. The chain has TRBV10-3 and TRBJ1-2; D is unresolved. This CDR3 has 13 amino acids. Trimming removed 8 bases at V and 7 bases at J, with 17 bases between. The germline V gene encodes CDR1 ENHRY and CDR2 SYGVKD. The CDR3 coding sequence is TGTGCCATCGGCTCAACTCGGGAGGTTGGCTACACCTTC. Protein: CAIGSTREVGYTF.